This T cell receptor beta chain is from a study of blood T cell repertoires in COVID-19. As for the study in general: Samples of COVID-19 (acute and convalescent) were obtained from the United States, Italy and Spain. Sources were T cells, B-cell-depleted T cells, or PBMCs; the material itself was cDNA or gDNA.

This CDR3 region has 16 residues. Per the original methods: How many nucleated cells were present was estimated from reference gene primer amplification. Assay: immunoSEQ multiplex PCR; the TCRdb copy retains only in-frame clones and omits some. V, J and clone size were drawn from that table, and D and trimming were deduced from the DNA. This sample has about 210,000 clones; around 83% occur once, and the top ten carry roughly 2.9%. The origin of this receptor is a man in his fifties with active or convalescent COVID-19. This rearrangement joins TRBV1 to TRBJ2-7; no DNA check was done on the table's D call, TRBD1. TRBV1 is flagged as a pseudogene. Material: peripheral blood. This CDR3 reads CTSSQRRADDTYEQYF. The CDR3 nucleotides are TGCACCAGCAGCCAACGCAGGGCCGATGATACCTACGAGCAGTACTTC.